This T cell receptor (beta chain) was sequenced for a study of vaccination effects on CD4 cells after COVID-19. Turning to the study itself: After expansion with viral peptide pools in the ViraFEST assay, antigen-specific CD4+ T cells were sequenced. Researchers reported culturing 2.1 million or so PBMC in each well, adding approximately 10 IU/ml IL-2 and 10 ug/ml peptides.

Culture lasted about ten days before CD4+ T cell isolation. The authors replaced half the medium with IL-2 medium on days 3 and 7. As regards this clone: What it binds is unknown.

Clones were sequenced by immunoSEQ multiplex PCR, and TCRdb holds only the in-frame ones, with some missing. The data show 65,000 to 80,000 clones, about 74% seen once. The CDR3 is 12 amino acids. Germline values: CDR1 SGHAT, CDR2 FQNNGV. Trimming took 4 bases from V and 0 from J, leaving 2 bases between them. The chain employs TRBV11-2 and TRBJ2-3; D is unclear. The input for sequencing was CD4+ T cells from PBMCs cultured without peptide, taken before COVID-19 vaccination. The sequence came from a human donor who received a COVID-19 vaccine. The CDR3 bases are TGTGCCAGCAGCTCCAGCACAGATACGCAGTATTTT. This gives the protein CASSSSTDTQYF.